What follows describes a single T cell receptor beta chain. These data are taken from a study of blood T cell repertoires in COVID-19. Whole-study context: Samples representing acute and convalescent COVID-19 were sourced from the United States, Italy and Spain. T cells, B-cell-depleted T cells, or PBMCs supplied cDNA or gDNA.

V was trimmed by 2 bases and J by 1 base, leaving 12 bases between them. The CDR3 runs 15 residues. Germline-derived CDR1 and CDR2 are SGHRS and YFSETQ. Assay used: immunoSEQ multiplex PCR; TCRdb lists only in-frame clones, some missing. The data hold some 150,000 clones, with 87% observed a single time. Input material: peripheral blood. The J gene is TRBJ1-1, the V gene TRBV5-1; D gene uncertain. The receptor's source is a woman between 50 and 59 years old with acute or convalescent COVID-19. The CDR3 sequence is CASSFGGGRNTEAFF. In DNA form, the CDR3 reads TGCGCCAGCAGCTTTGGAGGAGGAAGGAACACTGAAGCTTTCTTT. The full variable domain, completed using reference TRBV5-1 and TRBJ1-1, is KAGVTQTPRYLIKTRGQQVTLSCSPISGHRSVSWYQQTPGQGLQFLFEYFSETQRNKGNFPGRFSGRQFSNSRSEMNVSTLELGDSALYLCASSFGGGRNTEAFFGQGTRLTVV.